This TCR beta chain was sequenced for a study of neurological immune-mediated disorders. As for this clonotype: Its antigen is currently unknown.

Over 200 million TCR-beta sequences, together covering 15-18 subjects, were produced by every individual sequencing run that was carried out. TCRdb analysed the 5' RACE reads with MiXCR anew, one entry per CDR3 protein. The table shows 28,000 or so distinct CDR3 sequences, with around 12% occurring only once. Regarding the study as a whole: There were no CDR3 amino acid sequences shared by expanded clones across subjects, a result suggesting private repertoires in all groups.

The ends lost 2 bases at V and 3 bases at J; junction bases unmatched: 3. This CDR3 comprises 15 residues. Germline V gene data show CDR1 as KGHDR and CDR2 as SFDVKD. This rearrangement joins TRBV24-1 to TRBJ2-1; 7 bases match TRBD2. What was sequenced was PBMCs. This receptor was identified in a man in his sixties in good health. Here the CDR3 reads CATSDSVAGYNEQFF. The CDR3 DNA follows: TGTGCCACCAGTGATTCGGTAGCGGGCTACAATGAGCAGTTCTTC.